The 12 T cell receptor beta chains reported below all come from one sample, sequenced in a study of T cell responses to AZD1222 COVID-19 vaccine. Only in-frame clones appear in the TCRdb table, and some are missing; sequencing was by immunoSEQ multiplex PCR. The sample lists some 99,000 clones; about 85% were seen once. This material consisted of peripheral blood, taken on day 0 of AZD1222 vaccination. The receptor set was obtained from an adult in good health.

The chain carries TRBV19 and TRBJ2-7, with unresolved D. The V and J ends lost 3 bases and 6 bases respectively, with 9 bases between them. The CDR3 contains 12 residues. The germline V gene encodes CDR1 LNHDA and CDR2 SQIVND (reference sequence). The CDR3: CASSIGPGEQYF. The CDR3 DNA reads as TGTGCCAGTAGTATTGGCCCGGGCGAGCAGTACTTC.

V gene TRBV29-1 combines with J gene TRBJ1-1; a weak D match, TRBD1 (6 bases). Germline CDR1 reads SQVTM; CDR2 reads ANQGSEA. The CDR3 sequence is 14 residues long. The V end lost 7 bases, the J end lost 0 bases, and 15 bases lay between the germline ends. CDR3 amino acids: CSGGAGDMNTEAFF. The CDR3 DNA is TGCAGCGGCGGGGCAGGGGACATGAACACTGAAGCTTTCTTT.

V is TRBV7-8 and J is TRBJ1-1; 8 bases line up with TRBD1. The CDR3 loop spans 15 amino acids. Germline lookup yields CDR1 SGHVS and CDR2 FQNEAQ. The ends lost 1 base at V and 4 bases at J; junction bases unmatched: 5. CDR3 loop: CASSLVRDRITEAFF. CDR3 bases: TGTGCCAGCAGCTTAGTACGGGACAGGATCACTGAAGCTTTCTTT.

This chain links TRBV3-1 (or the pseudogene TRBV3-2) with TRBJ1-3; maybe TRBD1 (5 bases). This CDR3 contains 15 residues. The germline gives CDR1 LGHDT, CDR2 YNNKEL (reference sequence). V was pared by 3 bases and J by 0 bases, with 9 bases between. The CDR3 nucleotides read TGTGCCAGCAGCCAGGGGACCCACTCTGGAAACACCATATATTTT. Residues: CASSQGTHSGNTIYF.

This chain links TRBV7-2 with TRBJ1-4, with a weak D call TRBD1 (5 bases). This CDR3 has 14 residues. CDR1 SGHTA and CDR2 FQGNSA come from the germline V gene. The V end lost 2 bases, the J end lost 7 bases, and 11 bases lay between the germline ends. The CDR3 DNA sequence: TGTGCCAGCAGCTTAATGCAGGGCAGTGAAAAACTGTTTTTT. Translation gives CASSLMQGSEKLFF.

The sample holds one count of this clone. This chain uses TRBV28 with TRBJ2-7, with 13 bases aligning to TRBD2. The CDR3 is 14 residues long. After removal of 6 bases from V and 7 bases from J, the junction contained 6 bases not matched to a gene. Germline lookup yields CDR1 MDHEN and CDR2 SYDVKM. The CDR3 region has the DNA TGTGCCAGCAGGGAACCGGGACTAGCGGGAGAGCAGTACTTC. Translating gives CASREPGLAGEQYF.

V usage is TRBV30 and J usage is TRBJ2-7, with D maybe TRBD2 (5 bases). The germline gives CDR1 GTSNPN, CDR2 SVGIG (reference sequence). The V and J ends lost 3 bases and 6 bases respectively, with 21 bases between them. CDR3 length equals 15 residues. CDR3 amino acids: CAWRPYLPSGSEQYF. The CDR3 nucleotides are TGTGCCTGGAGACCCTACCTCCCAAGCGGAAGCGAGCAGTACTTC.

In its sample, this clone was seen once. The chain joins TRBV7-2 to TRBJ2-1; perhaps TRBD2 as D (5 bases). The germline V gene encodes CDR1 SGHTA and CDR2 FQGNSA. This CDR3 has 14 amino acids. V was pared by 0 bases and J by 6 bases, with 9 bases between. The CDR3 DNA is TGTGCCAGCAGCTTAGCTAGCGCGGGCAATGAGCAGTTCTTC. Protein product: CASSLASAGNEQFF.

This clone showed up just once. The chain combines TRBV9 with TRBJ2-5; D is unclear. Germline V gene sequence: CDR1 SGDLS, CDR2 YYNGEE. Deletions cut 3 bases from V and 7 bases from J, with 16 bases between. The CDR3 extends over 14 amino acids. The DNA of the CDR3 is TGTGCCAGCAGCGCTGGGTGGTTCGGGCGGACCCAGTACTTC. Translated: CASSAGWFGRTQYF.

The chain uses TRBV30 and TRBJ2-7; D is undetermined. This CDR3 has 13 amino acids. Trimming shortened V by 5 bases and J by 6 bases, and 17 bases separated the two germline ends. The germline gives CDR1 GTSNPN, CDR2 SVGIG (reference sequence). The CDR3 DNA reads TGTGCCTGGGGGCCTCGGGCCCGATCCGAGCAGTACTTC. Translated, it gives CAWGPRARSEQYF.

The count of this clone is one. The chain employs TRBV3-1 (or the pseudogene TRBV3-2) and TRBJ2-3; TRBD2 agrees at 8 bases. Germline-derived CDR1 and CDR2 are LGHDT and YNNKEL (reference sequence). The V gene end was trimmed by 5 bases and the J gene end by 1 base; junction bases not matched to a gene: 11. This CDR3 region has 17 residues. The CDR3 sequence: CASSGGKREWRTDTQYF. The CDR3, as DNA: TGTGCCAGCAGCGGCGGGAAGCGGGAGTGGCGCACAGATACGCAGTATTTT.

V usage is TRBV19 and J usage is TRBJ1-6; D is unclear. Germline V lookup: CDR1 LNHDA, CDR2 SQIVND (reference sequence). The V end was cut by 10 bases, the J end by 3 bases, with 13 bases between. The CDR3 spans 14 residues. DNA of the CDR3: TGTGCCACATCGGCCAGTGGCTATAATTCACCCCTCCACTTT. It yields the protein CATSASGYNSPLHF.